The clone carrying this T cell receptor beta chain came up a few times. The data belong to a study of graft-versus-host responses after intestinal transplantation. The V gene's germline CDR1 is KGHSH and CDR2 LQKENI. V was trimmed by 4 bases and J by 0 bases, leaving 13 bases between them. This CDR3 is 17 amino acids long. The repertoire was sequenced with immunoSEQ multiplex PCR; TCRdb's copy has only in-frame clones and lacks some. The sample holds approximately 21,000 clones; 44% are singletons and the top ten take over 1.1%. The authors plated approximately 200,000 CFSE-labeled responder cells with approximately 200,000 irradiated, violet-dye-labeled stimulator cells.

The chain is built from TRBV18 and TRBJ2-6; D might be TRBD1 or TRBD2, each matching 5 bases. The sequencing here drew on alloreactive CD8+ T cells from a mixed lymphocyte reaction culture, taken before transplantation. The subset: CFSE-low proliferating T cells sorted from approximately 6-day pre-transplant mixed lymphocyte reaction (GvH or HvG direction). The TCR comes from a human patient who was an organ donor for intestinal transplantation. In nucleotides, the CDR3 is TGTGCCAGCTCACGGGGGACGGCGGGCTCTGGGGCCAACGTCCTGACTTTC. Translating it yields CASSRGTAGSGANVLTF.